This TCR beta chain was captured in a study of T cells after yellow fever vaccination. Study background: Any fraction with a low cell number was prepared using SMART-Seq v4 Ultra Low Input.

At least ten counts were recorded for this clonotype. Antigen: not known. The CDR3 is 11 amino acids. Germline V gene lookup returns CDR1 MGHDK and CDR2 SYGVNS. V dropped 3 bases and J dropped 8 bases, with 5 bases sitting between them. Synthesis of TCR cDNA relied on 5'RACE template switching, which attached a universal primer site and UMIs. Each CDR3 protein is one row after TCRdb ran MiXCR on the 5' RACE reads. The top ten clones hold around 3.3% of a sample with 250,000 to 300,000 distinct CDR3 sequences, approximately 5.2% of them seen once. Whole-study results and caveats: Abundant bulk-derived clonotypes could contaminate FACS-sorted repertoires.

The sequences come from CD4+ T cells sorted from PBMCs, collected on the day of the yellow fever booster vaccination. This clonotype was sampled from a man aged 18 to 29 who received the YFV17D yellow fever vaccine. The V and J genes are TRBV25-1 and TRBJ2-1; D is unresolved. In DNA form, the CDR3 reads TGTGCCAGCAGTGACGGCTATGAGCAGTTCTTC. This gives the protein CASSDGYEQFF.